The following is a T cell receptor beta chain sequence with its context. Its antigen is unknown. Per-nucleotide qualities are absent, and no much larger clonotype sits a single base away. The data stem from a study of CD8 T cells in Susac syndrome (dated by TCRdb to about 2019). About the full investigation: Repertoire sequencing was used to test whether CD8+ T cell activation and differentiation in Susac syndrome was antigen driven. The clonality of the CD8+ T cell repertoire was compared across approximately eleven healthy donors, around 14 Susac syndrome patients and under 18 multiple sclerosis patients. What the study reported, not specific to this receptor: The number of individuals in the TCR sequencing and HLA analysis was recognized as being relatively small.

High-throughput TCR beta sequencing profiled peripheral blood CD8+ and CD4+ T cells from healthy donors, Susac syndrome patients and multiple sclerosis patients. Treatment-naive patients with stable or active relapsing-remitting disease fulfilling revised McDonald criteria were used as multiple sclerosis controls. Bulk CD8+ and CD4+ T cells were purified by magnetic negative isolation, whereas CD8+ TEMRA cells were enriched by FACS. Blood was collected in EDTA tubes and processed within 24 hours, with PBMCs isolated through density gradient centrifugation. PBMCs intended for TCR sequencing were cryopreserved in liquid nitrogen and were subsequently thawed in a 37 degrees C water bath. The sorted or isolated CD4+, CD8+ and CD8+ TEMRA cells reached a purity of at least 90%. RNA was extracted with the RNeasy kit and roughly 0.45 to 1 ug was reverse transcribed using random hexamers. The immunoSEQ multiplex PCR assay, covering 54 Vbeta and 13 Jbeta segments, was used to amplify TCR beta CDR3 regions. PCR amplification bias was corrected by using a synthetic template baseline for primer optimization and computational correction. The original methods were these. Reads were annotated to V, D and J genes per IMGT and analyzed with immunoSEQ Analyzer, keeping only productive sequences. To calculate clonality, Shannon entropy was normalized by log2 of the number of productive unique sequences and then subtracted from one. For each patient and control, public and private clones were evaluated among the 100 most prevalent clones. Clones were defined as Susac-specific when absent from the healthy and MS cohorts, from roughly 1,100 published viral clones and from other ImmuneACCESS disease sequences. The public reads were reprocessed in TCRdb via fastp at Q25 and MiXCR, keeping in-frame beta chains. Rows are combined by CDR3 protein, so each entry shows the most common genes and DNA. The V and J calls here are based on TCRdb, not the publication. This sample is represented by 100,000 to 150,000 distinct CDR3 sequences; more than 85% of them were singletons. The ten top clones hold approximately 0.3% of the sample.

CDR1 and CDR2 were assigned from the germline V gene (reference sequence) as DFQATT and SNEGSKA. The CDR3 has 14 amino acids, counting the end cysteine and phenylalanine. Just the 42-base CDR3 DNA is kept, in frame starting at base 1. V has 5 bases trimmed and J has 3 bases trimmed; junction bases matching no gene number 3. The material sequenced was CD8+ T cells from PBMCs. This chain joins TRBV20-1 to TRBJ2-6; 8 bases in the middle match TRBD1. This TCR derives from a human donor with multiple sclerosis. The CDR3 here reads CSAETGDGANVLTF. The bases read TGCAGTGCTGAGACAGGGGATGGGGCCAACGTCCTGACTTTC.